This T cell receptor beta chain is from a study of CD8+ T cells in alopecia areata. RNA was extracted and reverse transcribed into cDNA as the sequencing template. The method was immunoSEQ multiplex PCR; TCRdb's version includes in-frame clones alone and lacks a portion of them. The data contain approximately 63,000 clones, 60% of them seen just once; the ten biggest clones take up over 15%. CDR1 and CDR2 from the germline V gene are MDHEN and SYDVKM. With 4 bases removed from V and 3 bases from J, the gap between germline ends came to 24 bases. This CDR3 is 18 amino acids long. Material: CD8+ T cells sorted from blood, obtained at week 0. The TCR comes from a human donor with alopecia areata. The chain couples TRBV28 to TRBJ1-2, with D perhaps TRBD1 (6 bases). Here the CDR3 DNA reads TGTGCCAGCAGTTACACTTACCCGGGACATATTATTGACTATGGCTACACCTTC. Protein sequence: CASSYTYPGHIIDYGYTF.